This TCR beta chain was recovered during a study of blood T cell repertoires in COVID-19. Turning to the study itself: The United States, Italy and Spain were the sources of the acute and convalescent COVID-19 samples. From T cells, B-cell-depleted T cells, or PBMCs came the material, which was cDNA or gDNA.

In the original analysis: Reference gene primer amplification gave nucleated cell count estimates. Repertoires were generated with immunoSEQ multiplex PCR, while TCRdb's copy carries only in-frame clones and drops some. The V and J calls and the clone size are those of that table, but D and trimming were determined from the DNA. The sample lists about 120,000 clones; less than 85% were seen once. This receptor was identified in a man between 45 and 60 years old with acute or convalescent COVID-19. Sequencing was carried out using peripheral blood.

CDR3 bases: TGTGCCAGCAGCTTAGGTAGCGGGAGGCAAGAGACCCAGTACTTC. It yields the protein CASSLGSGRQETQYF. The chain has TRBV7-8 and TRBJ2-5, with TRBD2 matching over 10 bases. Germline V gives CDR1 SGHVS, CDR2 FQNEAQ. The trim removed 1 base at V and 2 bases at J, leaving 1 base unmatched. This CDR3 is built from 15 residues.